What follows describes a single T cell receptor beta chain. Its antigen is as yet unknown. These data come from a study of radiation and T cells in renal cell carcinoma. Notes on the study in general: From baseline, blood top tumor clonotypes peaked at 2 weeks post-radiation.

The V end was cut by 3 bases, the J end by 7 bases, with 13 bases between. Germline-derived CDR1 and CDR2 are SGHRS and YFSETQ. The CDR3 spans 13 residues. The time point: blood 4 weeks post-SBRT, at nephrectomy. The treatment: 15 Gy SBRT to primary tumor, nephrectomy 4 weeks later. Nephrectomy followed 15 Gy stereotactic body radiation by 4 weeks. Using immunoSEQ multiplex PCR, the repertoire was profiled, and TCRdb retains in-frame clones only, with some absent. The repertoire holds fewer than 85,000 clones, 89% seen once, with roughly 5.4% in the top ten. Sequenced material: blood, taken from a patient whose treatment included radiotherapy and nephrectomy. The V call is TRBV5-1, the J call TRBJ1-2, with D maybe TRBD1 (6 bases). The receptor was derived from a woman between 70 and 85 years old with renal cell carcinoma. This CDR3 is CASSSDSLLGYTF. DNA of the CDR3: TGCGCCAGCAGCTCGGACAGTTTGCTTGGCTACACCTTC.